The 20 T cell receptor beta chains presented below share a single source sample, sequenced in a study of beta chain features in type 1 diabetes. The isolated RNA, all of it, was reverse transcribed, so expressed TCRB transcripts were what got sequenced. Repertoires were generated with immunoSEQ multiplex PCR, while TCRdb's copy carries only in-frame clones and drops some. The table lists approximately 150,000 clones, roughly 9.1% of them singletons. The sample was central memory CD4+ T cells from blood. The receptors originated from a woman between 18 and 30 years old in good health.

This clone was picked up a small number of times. CDR3 sequence reads: CASSQDPGKDTQYF. In DNA form, the CDR3 reads TGTGCCAGCAGCCAAGATCCGGGAAAAGATACGCAGTATTTT. This sequence joins TRBV5-4 and TRBJ2-3; a weak D match, TRBD2 (5 bases). This CDR3 has 14 residues. Trimming removed 4 bases at V and 5 bases at J, with 14 bases between. Germline V CDR1 and CDR2: SGHNT, YYREEE (reference sequence).

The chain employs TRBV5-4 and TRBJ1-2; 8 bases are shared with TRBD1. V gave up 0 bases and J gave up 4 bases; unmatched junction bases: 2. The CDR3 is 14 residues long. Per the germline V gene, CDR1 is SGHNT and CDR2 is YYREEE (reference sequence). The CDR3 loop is CASSLADRAYGYTF. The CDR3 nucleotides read TGTGCCAGCAGCTTGGCGGACAGGGCCTATGGCTACACCTTC.

Written as DNA, the CDR3 is TGTGCCAGCAGTTTGTATGACAGGTTCAGCTACGAGCAGTACTTC. Protein: CASSLYDRFSYEQYF. This rearrangement joins TRBV27 to TRBJ2-7; perhaps TRBD1 as D (6 bases). Trimming took 3 bases from V and 3 from J, leaving 15 bases between them. Germline V gene lookup returns CDR1 MNHEY and CDR2 SMNVEV (reference sequence). This CDR3 region has 15 residues.

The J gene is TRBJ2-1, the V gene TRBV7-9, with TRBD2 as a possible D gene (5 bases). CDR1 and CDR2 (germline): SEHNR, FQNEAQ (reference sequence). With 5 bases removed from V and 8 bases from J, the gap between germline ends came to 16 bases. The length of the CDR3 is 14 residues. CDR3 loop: CASSPSYYDHEQFF. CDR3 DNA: TGTGCCAGCAGCCCTAGCTACTATGATCATGAGCAGTTCTTC.

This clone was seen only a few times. The CDR3 spells CASSPRTGRNTEAFF. CDR3 DNA sequence: TGTGCCAGCTCACCCCGGACAGGAAGAAACACTGAAGCTTTCTTT. This chain joins TRBV18 and TRBJ1-1; 7 bases agree with TRBD1. Germline V gene lookup returns CDR1 KGHSH and CDR2 LQKENI. V trimming: 3 bases; J trimming: 2 bases; junction bases outside the gene matches: 6. CDR3 length equals 15 residues.

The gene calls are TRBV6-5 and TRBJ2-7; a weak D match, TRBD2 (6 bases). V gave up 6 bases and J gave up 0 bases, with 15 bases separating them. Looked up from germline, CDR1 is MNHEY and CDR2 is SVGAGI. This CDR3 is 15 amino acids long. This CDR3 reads CASRPGGTSSYEQYF. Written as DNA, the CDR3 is TGTGCCAGCAGACCCGGGGGAACGAGCTCCTACGAGCAGTACTTC.

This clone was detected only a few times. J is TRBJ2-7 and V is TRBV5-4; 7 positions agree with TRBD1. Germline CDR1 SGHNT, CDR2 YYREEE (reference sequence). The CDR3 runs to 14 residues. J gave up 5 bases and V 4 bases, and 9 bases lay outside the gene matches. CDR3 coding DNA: TGTGCCAGCAGCAATCCGACAGGGATGGACGAGCAGTACTTC. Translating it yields CASSNPTGMDEQYF.

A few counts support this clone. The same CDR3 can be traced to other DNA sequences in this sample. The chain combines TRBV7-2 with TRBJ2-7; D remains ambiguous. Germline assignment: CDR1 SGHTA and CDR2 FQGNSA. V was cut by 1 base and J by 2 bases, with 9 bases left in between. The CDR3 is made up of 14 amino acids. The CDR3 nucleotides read TGTGCCAGCAGCTTAGGCGGTCCTCCCTACGAGCAGTACTTC. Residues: CASSLGGPPYEQYF.

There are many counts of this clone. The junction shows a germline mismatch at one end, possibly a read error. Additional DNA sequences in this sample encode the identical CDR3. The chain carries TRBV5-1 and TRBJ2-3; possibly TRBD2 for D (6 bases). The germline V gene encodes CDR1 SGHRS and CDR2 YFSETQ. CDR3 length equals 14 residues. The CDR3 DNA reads TGCGCAAGCAGGACCGGCGGGGTGACAGATACGCAGTATTTT. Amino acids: CASRTGGVTDTQYF.

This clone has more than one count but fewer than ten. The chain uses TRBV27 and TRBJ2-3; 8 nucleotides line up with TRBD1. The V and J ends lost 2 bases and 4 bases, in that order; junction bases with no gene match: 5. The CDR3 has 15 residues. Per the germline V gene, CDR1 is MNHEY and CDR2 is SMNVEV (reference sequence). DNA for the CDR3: TGTGCCAGCAGTTTAGCCCTGACAGGGGCAGATACGCAGTATTTT. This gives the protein CASSLALTGADTQYF.

Here the CDR3 reads CASSLEGGYGYTF. The CDR3 bases are TGTGCCAGCAGCTTAGAGGGGGGGTATGGCTACACCTTC. The chain combines TRBV7-8 with TRBJ1-2; perhaps TRBD1 as D (6 bases). Germline V gives CDR1 SGHVS, CDR2 FQNEAQ. V gave up 1 base and J gave up 5 bases, with 8 bases separating them. This CDR3 contains 13 residues.

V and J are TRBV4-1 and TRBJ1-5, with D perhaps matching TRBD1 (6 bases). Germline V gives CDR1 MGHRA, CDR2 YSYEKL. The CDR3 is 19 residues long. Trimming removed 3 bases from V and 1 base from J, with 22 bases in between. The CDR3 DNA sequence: TGCGCCAGCAGCCATCCCACGCGGTCACAGGGAGGGAGCAATCAGCCCCAGCATTTT. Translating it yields CASSHPTRSQGGSNQPQHF.

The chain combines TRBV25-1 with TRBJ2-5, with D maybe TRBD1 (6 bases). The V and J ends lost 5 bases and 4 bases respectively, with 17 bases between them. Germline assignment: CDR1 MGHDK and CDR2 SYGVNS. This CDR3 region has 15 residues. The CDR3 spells CASSSTSGAGETQYF. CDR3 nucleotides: TGTGCCAGCAGTAGCACTTCAGGGGCTGGAGAGACCCAGTACTTC.

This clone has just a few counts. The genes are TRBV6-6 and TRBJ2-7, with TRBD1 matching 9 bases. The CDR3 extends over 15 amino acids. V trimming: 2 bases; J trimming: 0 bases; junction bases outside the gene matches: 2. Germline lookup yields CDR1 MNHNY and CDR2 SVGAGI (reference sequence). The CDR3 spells CASSYTGQGSYEQYF. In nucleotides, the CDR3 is TGTGCCAGCAGTTACACGGGACAGGGCTCCTACGAGCAGTACTTC.

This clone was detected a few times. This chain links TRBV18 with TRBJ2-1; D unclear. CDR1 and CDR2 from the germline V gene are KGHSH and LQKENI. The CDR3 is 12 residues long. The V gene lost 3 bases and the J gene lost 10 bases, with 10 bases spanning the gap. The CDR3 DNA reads TGTGCCAGCTCACCTGTAGAGGTAGAGCAGTTCTTC. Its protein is CASSPVEVEQFF.

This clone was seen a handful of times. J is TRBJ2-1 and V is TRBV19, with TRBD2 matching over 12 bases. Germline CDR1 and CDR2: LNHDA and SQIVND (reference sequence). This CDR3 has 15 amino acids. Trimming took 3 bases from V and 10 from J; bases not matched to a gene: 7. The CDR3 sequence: CASSISGLAGREQFF. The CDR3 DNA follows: TGTGCCAGTAGTATCTCGGGACTAGCGGGCAGGGAGCAGTTCTTC.

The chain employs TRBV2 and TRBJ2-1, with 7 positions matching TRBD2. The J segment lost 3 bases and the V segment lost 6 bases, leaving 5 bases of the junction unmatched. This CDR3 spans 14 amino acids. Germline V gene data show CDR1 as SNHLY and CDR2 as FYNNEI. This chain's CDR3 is CASRPGTNYNEQFF. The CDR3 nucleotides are TGTGCCAGCAGGCCCGGGACTAACTACAATGAGCAGTTCTTC.

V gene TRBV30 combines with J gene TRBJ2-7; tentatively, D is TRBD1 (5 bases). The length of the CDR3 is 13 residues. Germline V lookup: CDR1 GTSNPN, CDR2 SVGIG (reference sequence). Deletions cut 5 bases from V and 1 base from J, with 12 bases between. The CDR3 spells CAWGSQGSYEQYF. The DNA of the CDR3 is TGTGCCTGGGGGTCCCAGGGTTCCTACGAGCAGTACTTC.

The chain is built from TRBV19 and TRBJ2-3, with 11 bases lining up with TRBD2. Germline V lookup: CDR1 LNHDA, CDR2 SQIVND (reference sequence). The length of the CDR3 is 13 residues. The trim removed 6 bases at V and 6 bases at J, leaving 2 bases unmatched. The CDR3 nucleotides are TGTGCCAGTAGGACTAGCGGGGAGGATACGCAGTATTTT. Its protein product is CASRTSGEDTQYF.

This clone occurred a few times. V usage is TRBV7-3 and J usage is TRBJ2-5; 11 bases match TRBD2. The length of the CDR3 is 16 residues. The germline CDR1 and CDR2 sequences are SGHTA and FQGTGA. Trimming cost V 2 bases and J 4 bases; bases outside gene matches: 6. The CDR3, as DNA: TGTGCCAGCAGCTTATGGGGGACTAGCGGCGGAGAGACCCAGTACTTC. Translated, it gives CASSLWGTSGGETQYF.